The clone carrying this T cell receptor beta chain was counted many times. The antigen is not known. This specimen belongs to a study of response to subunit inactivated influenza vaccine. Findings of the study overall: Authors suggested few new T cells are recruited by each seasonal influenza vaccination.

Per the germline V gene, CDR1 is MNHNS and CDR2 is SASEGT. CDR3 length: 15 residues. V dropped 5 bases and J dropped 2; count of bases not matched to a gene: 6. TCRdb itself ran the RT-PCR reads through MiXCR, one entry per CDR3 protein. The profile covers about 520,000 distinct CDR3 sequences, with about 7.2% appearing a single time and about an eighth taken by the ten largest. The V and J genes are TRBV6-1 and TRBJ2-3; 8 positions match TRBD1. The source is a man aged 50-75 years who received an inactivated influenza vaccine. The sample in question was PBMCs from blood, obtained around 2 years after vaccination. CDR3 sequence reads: CASSQQGQDTDTQYF. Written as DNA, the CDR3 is TGTGCCAGCAGTCAACAGGGACAGGACACAGATACGCAGTATTTT.